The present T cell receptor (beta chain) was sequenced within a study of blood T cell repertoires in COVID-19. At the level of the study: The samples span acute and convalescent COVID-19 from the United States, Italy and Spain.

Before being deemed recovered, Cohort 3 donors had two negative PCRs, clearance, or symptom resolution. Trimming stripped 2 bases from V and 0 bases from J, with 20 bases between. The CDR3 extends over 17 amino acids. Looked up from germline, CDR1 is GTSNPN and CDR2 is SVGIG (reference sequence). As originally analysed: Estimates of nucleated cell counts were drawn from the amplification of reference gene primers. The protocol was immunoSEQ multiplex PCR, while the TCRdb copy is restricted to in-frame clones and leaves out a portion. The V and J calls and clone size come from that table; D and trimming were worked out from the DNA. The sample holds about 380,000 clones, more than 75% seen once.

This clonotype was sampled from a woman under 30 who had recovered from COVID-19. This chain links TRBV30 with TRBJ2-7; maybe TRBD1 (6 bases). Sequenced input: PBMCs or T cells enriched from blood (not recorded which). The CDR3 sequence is CAWSSLRTASVSYEQYF. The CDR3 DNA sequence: TGTGCCTGGAGTTCGCTTCGGACAGCCTCAGTCTCCTACGAGCAGTACTTC.